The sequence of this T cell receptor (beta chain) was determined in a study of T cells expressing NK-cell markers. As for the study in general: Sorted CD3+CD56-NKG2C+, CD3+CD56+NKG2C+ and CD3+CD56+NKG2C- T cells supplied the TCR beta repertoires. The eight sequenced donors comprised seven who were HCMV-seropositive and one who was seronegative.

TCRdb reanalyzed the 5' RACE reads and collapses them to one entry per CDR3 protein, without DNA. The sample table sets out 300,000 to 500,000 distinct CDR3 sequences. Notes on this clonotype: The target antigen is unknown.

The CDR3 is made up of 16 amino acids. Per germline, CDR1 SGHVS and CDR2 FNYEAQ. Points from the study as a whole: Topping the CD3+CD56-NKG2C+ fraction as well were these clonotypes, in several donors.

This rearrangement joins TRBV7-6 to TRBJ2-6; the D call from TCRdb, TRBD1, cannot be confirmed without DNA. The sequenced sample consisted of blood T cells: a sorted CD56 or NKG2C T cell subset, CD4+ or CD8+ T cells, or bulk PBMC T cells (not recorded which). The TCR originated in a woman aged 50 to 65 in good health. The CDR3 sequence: CASSLARGGGANVLTF. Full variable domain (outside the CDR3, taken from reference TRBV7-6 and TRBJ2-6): GAGVSQSPRYKVTKRGQDVALRCDPISGHVSLYWYRQALGQGPEFLTYFNYEAQQDKSGLPNDRFSAERPEGSISTLTIQRTEQRDSAMYRCASSLARGGGANVLTFGAGSRLTVL.